In its sample, the clone carrying this TCR beta chain was seen once. Its matching antigen is unknown. Profiling relied on immunoSEQ multiplex PCR, and the TCRdb table lists in-frame clones only, not all of them. The table includes tens of thousands of clones, around 92% detected once. These data belong to a study of graft-versus-host responses after intestinal transplantation. About the research overall: Recipients obtained multivisceral, liver-intestinal, or isolated intestinal transplants. Recipients were all induced with anti-thymocyte globulin, then given tacrolimus and steroids for roughly 3 years. Study outcomes and limitations: GvH clones were found in recipient marrow; some appeared first in ileum or blood. Levels of circulating GvH clones at their peak were associated with early post-transplant HvG declines.

The sequences come from PBMCs, collected roughly 260 days after intestinal transplant. This TCR was recovered from a human patient who received an intestinal transplant, so some T cells may come from the graft donor.

The CDR3 DNA reads as TGCGCCAGCAGTGAGTCGACTAGCTACAATGAGCAGTTCTTC. Its translation is CASSESTSYNEQFF. This chain links TRBV10-1 with TRBJ2-1; maybe TRBD2 (6 bases). V lost 0 bases and J lost 3, with 6 bases in between. The CDR3 is 14 amino acids. Germline V gene lookup returns CDR1 WNHNN and CDR2 SYGVQD (reference sequence).